These 9 T cell receptor beta chains were sequenced from one sample in a study of T cell responses to AZD1222 COVID-19 vaccine. TCRdb keeps only in-frame clones here, not all; method: immunoSEQ multiplex PCR. The sample lists nearly 35,000 clones; 65% to 90% were seen once. The sequences come from peripheral blood, collected on day 0 of AZD1222 vaccination. The origin of the receptors is an adult in good health.

V usage is TRBV4-1 and J usage is TRBJ2-1, with D unclear. V dropped 0 bases and J dropped 0 bases, with 6 bases sitting between them. This CDR3 has 15 amino acids. Germline V gives CDR1 MGHRA, CDR2 YSYEKL. Here the CDR3 DNA reads TGCGCCAGCAGCCAAGACGTGGGCTCCTACAATGAGCAGTTCTTC. Residues: CASSQDVGSYNEQFF.

The genes are TRBV10-3 and TRBJ1-5; no definite D call. CDR3 length: 15 residues. Trimming left V 3 bases short and J 0 bases short, with 9 bases between. Germline V gene sequence: CDR1 ENHRY, CDR2 SYGVKD. CDR3 coding DNA: TGTGCCATCAGTGACTCCTCCCCTAGCAATCAGCCCCAGCATTTT. This gives the protein CAISDSSPSNQPQHF.

The V gene is TRBV2, the J gene TRBJ1-2, with D unclear. Looked up from germline, CDR1 is SNHLY and CDR2 is FYNNEI. The V end lost 6 bases, the J end lost 3 bases, and 14 bases lay between the germline ends. The CDR3 runs 14 residues. CDR3 sequence reads: CASSLGENYYGYTF. The CDR3 coding sequence is TGTGCCAGCAGCCTGGGAGAGAACTACTATGGCTACACCTTC.

The chain carries TRBV18 and TRBJ2-7; D possibly corresponds to TRBD1 (5 bases). CDR3 length equals 15 residues. V was trimmed by 1 base and J by 5 bases, leaving 15 bases between them. Germline CDR1 KGHSH, CDR2 LQKENI. The CDR3 region has the DNA TGTGCCAGCTCACCACGGGCTCAGGGTGGGAACGAGCAGTACTTC. Its protein product is CASSPRAQGGNEQYF.

This rearrangement joins TRBV2 to TRBJ2-2; 16 nucleotides match TRBD2. V dropped 4 bases and J dropped 3; count of bases not matched to a gene: 8. In germline, CDR1 is SNHLY, CDR2 FYNNEI. This CDR3 spans 19 amino acids. The DNA for the CDR3 is TGTGCCAGCAGTGCAGGGACTAGCGGGAGGGAATCTGACACCGGGGAGCTGTTTTTT. It codes for CASSAGTSGRESDTGELFF.

This sequence joins TRBV11-1 and TRBJ2-7; D remains ambiguous. Germline loops: CDR1 SGHAT, CDR2 FQDESV (reference sequence). CDR3 size: 13 residues. V lost 0 bases, J lost 6 bases, and 9 bases lay in between. The CDR3 protein is CASSLALELEQYF. The DNA of the CDR3 is TGTGCCAGCAGCTTAGCGCTGGAGCTCGAGCAGTACTTC. Together with reference TRBV11-1 and TRBJ2-7, the CDR3 gives the full variable domain: EAEVAQSPRYKITEKSQAVAFWCDPISGHATLYWYRQILGQGPELLVQFQDESVVDDSQLPKDRFSAERLKGVDSTLKIQPAELGDSAMYLCASSLALELEQYFGPGTRLTVT.

The chain couples TRBV7-8 to TRBJ2-3; no definite D call. Trimming removed 8 bases from V and 1 base from J, with 7 bases in between. CDR1 is SGHVS and CDR2 is FQNEAQ in the germline V gene. This CDR3 region has 12 residues. CDR3 DNA: TGTGCCAGCCGGGTTGGCACAGATACGCAGTATTTT. It yields the protein CASRVGTDTQYF.

The chain is built from TRBV4-3 and TRBJ1-6; no clear D. Trimming cost V 0 bases and J 10 bases, with 13 bases left between them. From germline, CDR1 is LGHNA and CDR2 YSLEER. The CDR3 is 15 residues long. CDR3 nucleotides: TGCGCCAGCAGCCAAGAGGCACGGAGAAACTCACCCCTCCACTTT. It is translated as CASSQEARRNSPLHF.

V gene TRBV9 combines with J gene TRBJ2-1; 11 nucleotides match TRBD2. This CDR3 region has 16 residues. Trimming removed 2 bases from V and 0 bases from J; junction bases left unmatched: 1. In germline, CDR1 is SGDLS, CDR2 YYNGEE. CDR3 bases: TGTGCCAGCAGCGTTACTAGCGGGGGCTCCTACAATGAGCAGTTCTTC. It is translated as CASSVTSGGSYNEQFF.